These T cell receptor beta chains were read from a single sample in a study of T-cell reconstitution after alpha-beta-depleted transplantation in children. Using its own MiXCR run on the PCR reads, TCRdb lists one record per CDR3 protein. The sample lists roughly 120,000 distinct CDR3 sequences, 9% to 12% seen once, with 34% in the top ten. Material: PBMCs, obtained before TCRalphabeta/CD19-depleted stem cell transplant. Receptors originate from a boy under 10 years old with acute lymphoblastic leukemia, due to receive a stem cell transplant. CDR3s include the opening cysteine and the closing phenylalanine or tryptophan. Fields, in order: V gene, D gene, J gene, clone size, CDR3 protein. A D gene is named only where the DNA matches it firmly. A row's size may be missing; if present it is once, few, many or a size class.

V gene: TRBV6-5; D gene: .; J gene: TRBJ1-6; clone size: few; CDR3 protein: CASSGSRGSYNSPLHF
V gene: TRBV6-4; D gene: .; J gene: TRBJ2-1; clone size: .; CDR3 protein: CASSPIPGQIGSSYNEQFF
V gene: TRBV6-1; D gene: .; J gene: TRBJ2-1; clone size: .; CDR3 protein: CASSPLGGNEQFF
V gene: TRBV5-1; D gene: .; J gene: TRBJ1-1; clone size: many; CDR3 protein: CASSLRGEGTEAFF
V gene: TRBV12-3/TRBV12-4; D gene: .; J gene: TRBJ1-1; clone size: many; CDR3 protein: CASSSQGVRTEAFF
V gene: TRBV18; D gene: .; J gene: TRBJ2-7; clone size: .; CDR3 protein: CASSPGRVREQYF
V gene: TRBV7-9; D gene: TRBD1; J gene: TRBJ1-3; clone size: few; CDR3 protein: CASSGGDSSSGNTIYF
V gene: TRBV28; D gene: TRBD1; J gene: TRBJ2-7; clone size: few; CDR3 protein: CASSPPGTGGYEQYF
V gene: TRBV20-1; D gene: .; J gene: TRBJ2-1; clone size: many; CDR3 protein: CSAGGAGALPYNEQFF
V gene: TRBV29-1; D gene: TRBD2; J gene: TRBJ2-2; clone size: .; CDR3 protein: CSVGTSGGGDTGELFF
V gene: TRBV6-1; D gene: TRBD1; J gene: TRBJ1-1; clone size: .; CDR3 protein: CASSEPGTGTPEAFF
V gene: TRBV24-1; D gene: TRBD1; J gene: TRBJ2-7; clone size: .; CDR3 protein: CASQGQVIYEQYF
V gene: TRBV5-1; D gene: .; J gene: TRBJ1-2; clone size: .; CDR3 protein: CASSPPTGLNYGYTF
V gene: TRBV4-1; D gene: .; J gene: TRBJ2-1; clone size: few; CDR3 protein: CASSQEGNEQFF
V gene: TRBV7-2; D gene: .; J gene: TRBJ2-1; clone size: many; CDR3 protein: CASRRYTGVSGEQFF
V gene: TRBV5-1; D gene: TRBD1; J gene: TRBJ2-7; clone size: few; CDR3 protein: CASSPLESRGRYEQYF
V gene: TRBV29-1; D gene: TRBD1; J gene: TRBJ2-5; clone size: few; CDR3 protein: CSAGTVVGETQYF
V gene: TRBV7-9; D gene: .; J gene: TRBJ2-1; clone size: many; CDR3 protein: CASRAKGGLRLHNEQFF
V gene: TRBV7-9; D gene: TRBD1; J gene: TRBJ2-4; clone size: .; CDR3 protein: CASSFPGQGLAKNIQYF
V gene: TRBV7-7; D gene: .; J gene: TRBJ2-3; clone size: many; CDR3 protein: CASSLTGAHTDTQYF
V gene: TRBV7-9; D gene: TRBD2; J gene: TRBJ2-7; clone size: .; CDR3 protein: CASSNTGTSGYEQYF
V gene: TRBV6-1; D gene: .; J gene: TRBJ1-1; clone size: many; CDR3 protein: CASSATGLGTEAFF
V gene: TRBV12-3/TRBV12-4; D gene: .; J gene: TRBJ1-4; clone size: few; CDR3 protein: CASSRTFQEKLFF
V gene: TRBV7-9; D gene: .; J gene: TRBJ2-7; clone size: few; CDR3 protein: CASSFGPWEQYF
V gene: TRBV12-3/TRBV12-4; D gene: .; J gene: TRBJ1-5; clone size: many; CDR3 protein: CASSFKGSHQPQHF
V gene: TRBV9; D gene: .; J gene: TRBJ2-3; clone size: few; CDR3 protein: CASSPINVLRTDTQYF
V gene: TRBV6-5; D gene: .; J gene: TRBJ2-5; clone size: few; CDR3 protein: CASKGGAAQYF
V gene: TRBV7-2; D gene: TRBD2; J gene: TRBJ2-7; clone size: .; CDR3 protein: CASSSTSGRAYEQYF
V gene: TRBV14; D gene: .; J gene: TRBJ2-4; clone size: .; CDR3 protein: CASSQDRLLAKNIQYF
V gene: TRBV10-2; D gene: .; J gene: TRBJ2-2; clone size: few; CDR3 protein: CASPGPRGTGELFF
V gene: TRBV11-2; D gene: TRBD2; J gene: TRBJ2-7; clone size: .; CDR3 protein: CASSFGTSGPYEQYF
V gene: TRBV19; D gene: TRBD1; J gene: TRBJ1-1; clone size: few; CDR3 protein: CASSKGQLNTEAFF
V gene: TRBV5-1; D gene: .; J gene: TRBJ2-7; clone size: .; CDR3 protein: CASSWRTATYEQYF
V gene: TRBV3-1; D gene: TRBD1; J gene: TRBJ2-3; clone size: few; CDR3 protein: CASSQPGQGLDTQYF
V gene: TRBV12-3/TRBV12-4; D gene: .; J gene: TRBJ2-3; clone size: .; CDR3 protein: CANSLGQLSTDTQYF
V gene: TRBV9; D gene: TRBD1; J gene: TRBJ2-5; clone size: .; CDR3 protein: CASSRARGLETQYF
V gene: TRBV7-9; D gene: .; J gene: TRBJ2-1; clone size: .; CDR3 protein: CASSSPQTYNEQFF
V gene: TRBV5-4; D gene: .; J gene: TRBJ2-3; clone size: few; CDR3 protein: CASSLAVTSVADTQYF
V gene: TRBV18; D gene: .; J gene: TRBJ2-7; clone size: few; CDR3 protein: CASSPLDGYEQYF
V gene: TRBV6-1; D gene: .; J gene: TRBJ2-2; clone size: .; CDR3 protein: CASSPGSRYTGELFF
V gene: TRBV20-1; D gene: .; J gene: TRBJ2-3; clone size: .; CDR3 protein: CSASFRRQGTDTQYF
V gene: TRBV5-1; D gene: TRBD1; J gene: TRBJ1-2; clone size: .; CDR3 protein: CASSSPGQSGGYTF
V gene: TRBV6-5; D gene: .; J gene: TRBJ1-1; clone size: many; CDR3 protein: CASIKGGTEAFF
V gene: TRBV29-1; D gene: .; J gene: TRBJ1-3; clone size: many; CDR3 protein: CSTVSGNTIYF
V gene: TRBV28; D gene: TRBD2; J gene: TRBJ2-1; clone size: few; CDR3 protein: CASSLILGTSGRKDEQFF
V gene: TRBV6-1; D gene: TRBD2; J gene: TRBJ2-3; clone size: .; CDR3 protein: CASQGLAGPDTQYF
V gene: TRBV6-1; D gene: TRBD1; J gene: TRBJ2-5; clone size: many; CDR3 protein: CASRPRTGAYGTQYF
V gene: TRBV5-1; D gene: .; J gene: TRBJ2-1; clone size: many; CDR3 protein: CASSLESRYNEQFF
V gene: TRBV7-3; D gene: TRBD2; J gene: TRBJ2-3; clone size: few; CDR3 protein: CASSLGGAGVPDTQYF